This T cell receptor beta chain was recovered during a study of shared clonotypes between healthy human individuals. Donors were Caucasian adults residing in Nashville, Tennessee, USA. Whole-study findings and limits: A limitation of the genetic and exposure-history diversity represented arose from few donors. Expectations were that clonotype sharing among donors would be affected by sequencing depth.

The assay ran at deep level. Sequenced by immunoSEQ multiplex PCR; TCRdb stores in-frame clones only, minus some. The top ten hold about 12% of the sample, which has more than 400,000 clones, 70% to 85% seen once. As to this clone: The antigen is unknown.

V lost 5 bases to trimming and J lost 3 bases, with 10 bases between them. The CDR3 is made up of 14 amino acids. Germline V CDR1 and CDR2: SGHAT, FQNNGV. The chain has TRBV11-2 and TRBJ1-4, with D tentatively TRBD1 (5 bases). The sequenced material came from PBMCs. The TCR comes from a woman aged 35 to 49 in good health. Some clones in this sample may be carry-over from other donors' samples. In DNA form, the CDR3 reads TGTGCCAGCAGCAAAAGGGGTGCTAATGAAAAACTGTTTTTT. This translates into CASSKRGANEKLFF. The whole variable domain, filled in from reference TRBV11-2 and TRBJ1-4, reads EAGVAQSPRYKIIEKRQSVAFWCNPISGHATLYWYQQILGQGPKLLIQFQNNGVVDDSQLPKDRFSAERLKGVDSTLKIQPAKLEDSAVYLCASSKRGANEKLFFGSGTQLSVL.